A single sample gave rise to the 27 T cell receptor beta chains below, sequenced in a study of T cells in tuberculosis. The time point was: new active TB diagnosis, blood taken before or within 7 days of starting treatment. Profiled with immunoSEQ multiplex PCR; TCRdb holds only in-frame clones, not every one. In the table there are about 37,000 clones, 75% to 95% of which are singletons. Sample: PBMCs, taken at tuberculosis diagnosis. The receptors were sampled from an adult with tuberculosis.

This chain connects TRBV2 to TRBJ2-7, with TRBD1 matching 11 bases. This CDR3 is built from 13 residues. V shed 8 bases and J 8 bases; nucleotides not matched to a gene: 8. Germline V gives CDR1 SNHLY, CDR2 FYNNEI. The CDR3 bases are TGTGCCAGCGGTGGACAGGGGGCGCTTCAGCAGTACGTC. Amino acids: CASGGQGALQQYV.

The chain combines TRBV19 with TRBJ1-1; 10 bases align to TRBD1. Germline values: CDR1 LNHDA, CDR2 SQIVND (reference sequence). This CDR3 is built from 13 residues. V was pared by 7 bases and J by 7 bases, with 6 bases of the junction left unmatched. The CDR3 here is CASTGTGEYEAFF. CDR3 sequence (DNA): TGTGCCAGTACCGGGACAGGGGAATATGAAGCTTTCTTT.

The table lists this clone with a count of one. This chain uses TRBV5-1 with TRBJ1-2, with D perhaps matching TRBD1 (6 bases). In germline, CDR1 is SGHRS, CDR2 YFSETQ. The CDR3 is 13 amino acids. The V end was cut by 4 bases, the J end by 5 bases, with 12 bases between. The CDR3 here is CASSVTGLYGYTF. DNA for the CDR3: TGCGCCAGCAGCGTAACAGGGTTATATGGCTACACCTTC.

This chain connects TRBV12-5 to TRBJ1-4; D perhaps matches TRBD1 (6 bases). Per germline, CDR1 LGHNT and CDR2 FRNRAP. V was pared by 3 bases and J by 8 bases, with 22 bases between. The CDR3 is 17 amino acids. In nucleotides, the CDR3 is TGTGCTAGTGGTTTATTCCTCCACCCGGACAGAGGGGAAAAACTGTTTTTT. Encoded protein: CASGLFLHPDRGEKLFF.

The V gene is TRBV6-5, the J gene TRBJ1-1; tentative D call: TRBD1 (5 bases). There are 12 residues in the CDR3. Germline lookup yields CDR1 MNHEY and CDR2 SVGAGI. Trimming cost V 6 bases and J 4 bases, with 9 bases left between them. CDR3 bases: TGTGCCAGCAGCTCAGGGTCCACTGAAGCTTTCTTT. It specifies CASSSGSTEAFF.

This rearrangement joins TRBV7-8 to TRBJ1-5, with D possibly being TRBD1 (6 bases). This CDR3 has 14 amino acids. V shed 3 bases and J shed 4 bases, with 10 bases lying between them. Germline CDR1 reads SGHVS; CDR2 reads FQNEAQ. CDR3 sequence reads: CASSFLTGNQPQHF. The CDR3, as DNA: TGTGCCAGCAGCTTCCTCACAGGGAATCAGCCCCAGCATTTT.

This chain joins TRBV10-1 and TRBJ1-2; D uncertain. The CDR3 totals 13 residues. Deletions cut 0 bases from V and 7 bases from J, with 9 bases between. The germline CDR1 and CDR2 sequences are WNHNN and SYGVQD (reference sequence). Here the CDR3 DNA reads TGCGCCAGCAGTGAGTCGAGACAATTTGGCTACACCTTC. Protein sequence: CASSESRQFGYTF.

The chain uses TRBV19 and TRBJ1-2; TRBD1 agrees at 9 bases. Germline lookup yields CDR1 LNHDA and CDR2 SQIVND (reference sequence). The CDR3 totals 16 residues. With V trimmed by 5 bases and J by 7 bases, 14 bases remained unmatched. The CDR3 reads CASSPPRDRVSGGYTF. The CDR3 coding sequence is TGTGCCAGTAGTCCCCCCCGGGACAGGGTCTCCGGTGGCTACACCTTC.

V usage is TRBV4-1 and J usage is TRBJ2-1, with D tentatively TRBD2 (5 bases). Trimming removed 4 bases from V and 9 bases from J, with 25 bases in between. CDR1 and CDR2 from the germline V gene are MGHRA and YSYEKL. The CDR3 sequence is 17 residues long. CDR3 sequence (DNA): TGCGCCAGCAGCCTTCCAAGAAGGTCCCCTAGCCGTGGTGAGCAGTTCTTC. Translation: CASSLPRRSPSRGEQFF.

The V call is TRBV11-2, the J call TRBJ1-4, with 7 bases fitting TRBD1. The CDR3 sequence is 16 residues long. The V gene end was trimmed by 4 bases and the J gene end by 4 bases; junction bases not matched to a gene: 9. CDR1 is SGHAT, CDR2 FQNNGV, per germline. The CDR3 DNA reads TGTGCCAGCAGCTCTGACAGGGTGAGGCATAATGAAAAACTGTTTTTT. Protein: CASSSDRVRHNEKLFF.

The genes are TRBV20-1 and TRBJ2-5; TRBD1 might be the D (5 bases). The CDR3 contains 10 residues. Germline V gives CDR1 DFQATT, CDR2 SNEGSKA (reference sequence). V was pared by 7 bases and J by 3 bases, with 6 bases between. The CDR3 region is CSEGEETQYF. The CDR3 DNA follows: TGCAGTGAAGGGGAAGAGACCCAGTACTTC.

This rearrangement joins TRBV28 to TRBJ1-2, with unresolved D. The CDR3 consists of 17 residues. Trimming pared 5 bases from V and 8 bases from J, leaving 27 bases between. The germline V gene has CDR1 MDHEN and CDR2 SYDVKM. The CDR3: CASSPVGHPGSLGGYTF. CDR3 bases: TGTGCCAGCAGTCCCGTGGGTCACCCTGGGAGCCTTGGGGGCTACACCTTC.

The J gene is TRBJ1-1, the V gene TRBV28; 8 bases are a match to TRBD1. The CDR3 runs 13 residues. CDR1 MDHEN and CDR2 SYDVKM come from the germline V gene. Trimming took 6 bases from V and 4 from J; bases not matched to a gene: 4. The CDR3: CASRSTGGTEAFF. CDR3 nucleotide sequence: TGTGCCAGCAGGAGTACAGGGGGCACTGAAGCTTTCTTT.

The chain links TRBV11-2 to TRBJ2-3, with 7 bases aligning to TRBD2. This CDR3 region has 16 residues. Germline V gene lookup returns CDR1 SGHAT and CDR2 FQNNGV. The V gene end was trimmed by 5 bases and the J gene end by 0 bases; junction bases not matched to a gene: 8. CDR3 sequence: CASSPRPGGSTDTQYF. The DNA of the CDR3 is TGTGCCAGCAGCCCTAGACCGGGGGGAAGCACAGATACGCAGTATTTT.

The chain is built from TRBV19 and TRBJ1-1, with 7 bases lining up with TRBD1. The V and J ends lost 9 bases and 1 base, in that order; junction bases with no gene match: 5. The length of the CDR3 is 13 residues. Germline V gene sequence: CDR1 LNHDA, CDR2 SQIVND (reference sequence). The CDR3 DNA reads as TGTGCCAGGACAGGGAAGCGGAACACTGAAGCTTTCTTT. Amino acids: CARTGKRNTEAFF.

V is TRBV28 and J is TRBJ2-7; possibly TRBD2 for D (7 bases). The CDR3 has 16 residues. Germline V lookup: CDR1 MDHEN, CDR2 SYDVKM. The V and J ends lost 5 bases and 6 bases respectively, with 23 bases between them. The CDR3 protein is CASSPPRGPRGGEQYV. The CDR3 bases are TGTGCCAGCAGTCCTCCGCGGGGGCCAAGGGGGGGCGAGCAGTACGTC.

This sequence joins TRBV11-2 and TRBJ2-3; TRBD2 might be the D (5 bases). V gave up 0 bases and J gave up 8 bases, with 15 bases separating them. This CDR3 spans 15 amino acids. CDR1 and CDR2 from the germline V gene are SGHAT and FQNNGV. CDR3 sequence reads: CASSLESGGQSTQYF. DNA of the CDR3: TGTGCCAGCAGCTTAGAGAGCGGCGGGCAAAGTACGCAGTATTTT.

This sequence joins TRBV7-8 and TRBJ2-5, with 12 bases matching TRBD2. V gave up 5 bases and J gave up 3 bases; unmatched junction bases: 4. The CDR3 extends over 15 amino acids. Per the germline V gene, CDR1 is SGHVS and CDR2 is FQNEAQ. The CDR3 region is CASSPGLAGKETQYF. The CDR3 DNA reads TGTGCCAGCAGCCCCGGACTAGCGGGGAAAGAGACCCAGTACTTC.

This chain joins TRBV6-1 and TRBJ2-7; TRBD1 matches at 7 bases. Germline CDR1 reads MNHNS; CDR2 reads SASEGT. The CDR3 runs to 14 residues. J gave up 3 bases and V 4 bases, and 6 bases lay outside the gene matches. The CDR3 sequence: CASSGEPGGYEQYF. For the CDR3, the DNA is TGTGCCAGCAGTGGGGAACCAGGGGGCTACGAGCAGTACTTC.

This clone has just one count. V is TRBV28 and J is TRBJ1-2; 10 bases are shared with TRBD1. The CDR3 is made up of 17 amino acids. V shed 2 bases and J 3 bases; nucleotides not matched to a gene: 9. Per the germline V gene, CDR1 is MDHEN and CDR2 is SYDVKM. For the CDR3, the DNA is TGTGCCAGCAGTTTACGGACAGGGGGATATAGGGACTATGGCTACACCTTC. Translating gives CASSLRTGGYRDYGYTF.

The chain has TRBV6-1 and TRBJ1-5, with D possibly TRBD1 on 6 matching bases. Looked up from germline, CDR1 is MNHNS and CDR2 is SASEGT. V lost 4 bases to trimming and J lost 2 bases, with 18 bases between them. This CDR3 spans 17 amino acids. Here the CDR3 DNA reads TGTGCCAGCAGTGCCTTGTCGGGACACTTTGGCAATCAGCCCCAGCATTTT. Translating it yields CASSALSGHFGNQPQHF.

J is TRBJ2-3 and V is TRBV6-1; the match to TRBD2 covers 12 bases. The V segment lost 4 bases and the J segment 8 bases; nucleotides outside the gene matches: 7. This CDR3 has 15 amino acids. Germline CDR1 is MNHNS and CDR2 is SASEGT. This chain's CDR3 is CASSATSGGIGTQYF. CDR3 DNA: TGTGCCAGCAGTGCGACTAGCGGGGGTATTGGTACGCAGTATTTT.

The chain joins TRBV7-3 to TRBJ2-3; D not certain. V lost 1 base and J lost 0, with 14 bases in between. In germline, CDR1 is SGHTA, CDR2 FQGTGA. CDR3 length equals 17 residues. Here the CDR3 DNA reads TGTGCCAGCAGCTTAAGCCCGGCGGTCGCTAGCACAGATACGCAGTATTTT. Residues: CASSLSPAVASTDTQYF. Supplemented by reference TRBV7-3 and TRBJ2-3, the full variable domain reads GAGVSQTPSNKVTEKGKYVELRCDPISGHTALYWYRQSLGQGPEFLIYFQGTGAADDSGLPNDRFFAVRPEGSVSTLKIQRTERGDSAVYLCASSLSPAVASTDTQYFGPGTRLTVL.

This sequence joins TRBV6-5 and TRBJ1-5, with 8 bases that match TRBD1. There are 15 residues in the CDR3. V was clipped by 6 bases and J by 3 bases; unmatched bases: 7. Germline assignment: CDR1 MNHEY and CDR2 SVGAGI. The CDR3 DNA sequence: TGTGCCAGCAGACGGACAGGGACGGCCAATCAGCCCCAGCATTTT. Translating gives CASRRTGTANQPQHF.

V and J are TRBV10-2 and TRBJ1-2, with TRBD1 matching 7 bases. From germline, CDR1 is WSHSY and CDR2 SAAADI. After removal of 0 bases from V and 6 bases from J, the junction contained 4 bases not matched to a gene. CDR3 length equals 14 residues. The CDR3 DNA reads TGCGCCAGCAGTGAGTCGACAGGGTGGGATGGCTACACCTTC. Its translation is CASSESTGWDGYTF.

The chain recombines TRBV6-5 with TRBJ1-2, with 7 bases identical to TRBD1. Germline V gene lookup returns CDR1 MNHEY and CDR2 SVGAGI. There are 16 residues in the CDR3. The junction had 9 bases not matched to a gene; V was cut back by 2 bases and J by 3 bases. The CDR3 nucleotides are TGTGCCAGCAGTTACCGCAGGGGGGTGGAAGACTATGGCTACACCTTC. Translating it yields CASSYRRGVEDYGYTF.

This clone was detected only a few times. The gene calls are TRBV6-5 and TRBJ1-2; D is undetermined. CDR3 length: 13 residues. Trimming took off 2 bases at V and 4 bases at J, with 8 bases between the two ends. Germline V gives CDR1 MNHEY, CDR2 SVGAGI. The CDR3 protein is CASSYAESYGYTF. The CDR3, as DNA: TGTGCCAGCAGTTACGCAGAATCCTATGGCTACACCTTC.